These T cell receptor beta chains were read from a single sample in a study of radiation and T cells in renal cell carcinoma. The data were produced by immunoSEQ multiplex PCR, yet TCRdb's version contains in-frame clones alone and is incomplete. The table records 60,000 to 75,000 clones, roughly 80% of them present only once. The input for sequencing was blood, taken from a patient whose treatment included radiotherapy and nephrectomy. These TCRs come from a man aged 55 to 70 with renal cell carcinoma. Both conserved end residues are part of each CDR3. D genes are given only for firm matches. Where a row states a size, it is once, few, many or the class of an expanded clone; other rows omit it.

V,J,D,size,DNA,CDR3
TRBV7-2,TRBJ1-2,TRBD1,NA,TGTGCCAGCAGCTTAGAAAGGGGGCGCATCTATGGCTACACCTTC,CASSLERGRIYGYTF
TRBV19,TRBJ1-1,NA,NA,TGTGCCAGTAGTATCGGGCAGAAGAACACTGAAGCTTTCTTT,CASSIGQKNTEAFF
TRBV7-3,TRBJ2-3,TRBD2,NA,TGTGCCAGCAGCTTAGAACTAGCGGGAGGGGCGCAGTATTTT,CASSLELAGGAQYF
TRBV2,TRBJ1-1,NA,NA,TGTGCCAGCAGTGGATCCCTCGGGGGGGGCTTTTCTTTCTTT,CASSGSLGGGFSFF
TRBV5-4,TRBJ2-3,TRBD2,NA,TGTGCCAGCAGCTTCGGACTAGCGGGAGGACCACGTCTTCCAGATACGCAGTATTTT,CASSFGLAGGPRLPDTQYF
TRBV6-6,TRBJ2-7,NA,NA,TGTGCCAGCAGCCCCACCGGCGGCAGACCGGGAGAGCAGTACTTC,CASSPTGGRPGEQYF
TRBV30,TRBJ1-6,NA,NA,TGTGCCTGGACCTCGGGGGCGGAGAGCTCCTATAATTCACCCCTCCACTTT,CAWTSGAESSYNSPLHF
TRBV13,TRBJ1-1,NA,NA,TGTGCCAGCAGTGCGGGGCCGAACACTGAAGCTTTCTTT,CASSAGPNTEAFF
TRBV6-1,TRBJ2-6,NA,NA,TGTGCCATTGAGTACTCTGGGGCCAACGTCCTGACTTTC,CAIEYSGANVLTF
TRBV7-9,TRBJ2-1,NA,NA,TGTGCCAGCAGCTTAAATCTGGAGGTGGCGGCGCAGTTCTTC,CASSLNLEVAAQFF
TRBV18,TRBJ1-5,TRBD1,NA,TGTGCCAGCTCACCATACGACAGGGCATTAACCCCCGATCAGCCCCAGCATTTT,CASSPYDRALTPDQPQHF
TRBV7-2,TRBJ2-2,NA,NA,TGTGCCAGCAGCTTCAGCGGGTACACCGGGGAGCTGTTTTTT,CASSFSGYTGELFF
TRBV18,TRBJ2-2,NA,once,TGTGCCAGCTCACAGGGAGTCACCGGGGAGCTGTTTTTT,CASSQGVTGELFF
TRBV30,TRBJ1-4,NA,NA,TGTGCCTGGAGTTTCGGGAGGGAGAAACTGTTTTTT,CAWSFGREKLFF
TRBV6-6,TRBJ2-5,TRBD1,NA,TGTGCCAGCAGTTTACAGGGGGGACAGGAGACCCAGTACTTC,CASSLQGGQETQYF
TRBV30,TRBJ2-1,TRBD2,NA,TGTGCCTGTCGACTAGCGGGGGTTATGAATGAGCAGTTCTTC,CACRLAGVMNEQFF
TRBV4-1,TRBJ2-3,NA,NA,TGCGCCAGCAGCCAAGCAGAAGGGTTCGGCACAGATACGCAGTATTTT,CASSQAEGFGTDTQYF
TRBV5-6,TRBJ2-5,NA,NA,TGTGCCAGCAGCTTACGGGGGGCCTGGGAGACCCAGTACTTC,CASSLRGAWETQYF
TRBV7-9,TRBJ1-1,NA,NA,TGTGCCAGCAGACCGACAGGCTTTGAAGCTTTCTTT,CASRPTGFEAFF
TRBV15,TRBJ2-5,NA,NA,TGTGCCACCAGCAGAGAAGTCCGCCAAGAGACCCAGTACTTC,CATSREVRQETQYF
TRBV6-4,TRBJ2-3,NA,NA,TGTGCCAGCAGTGTTCCCGGCACAGATACGCAGTATTTT,CASSVPGTDTQYF
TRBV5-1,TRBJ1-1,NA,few,TGCGCCAGCAGCAGGGATGGACAGAAGAACACTGAAGCTTTCTTT,CASSRDGQKNTEAFF
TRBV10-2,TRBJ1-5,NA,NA,TGCGCCAGCAGTGAGTCGGGGGGGCTGGATAGCAATCAGCCCCAGCATTTT,CASSESGGLDSNQPQHF
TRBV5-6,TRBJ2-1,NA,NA,TGTGCCAGCAGCCCCGGGCCGAGCTCCTACAATGAGCAGTTCTTC,CASSPGPSSYNEQFF
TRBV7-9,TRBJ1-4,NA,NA,TGTGCCAGCAGCTTAACCGGGGCCGCCGAAAAACTGTTTTTT,CASSLTGAAEKLFF
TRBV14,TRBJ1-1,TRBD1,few,TGTGCCAGCAGCCAGGATAGACAGGGGGCCAACACTGAAGCTTTCTTT,CASSQDRQGANTEAFF
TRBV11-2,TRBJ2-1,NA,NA,TGTGCCAGCAGTTACTCCAACAATGAGCAGTTCTTC,CASSYSNNEQFF
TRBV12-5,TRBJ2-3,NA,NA,TGTGCTAGTGGTTTATCCCTAGTAGGATTTGCAGATACGCAGTATTTT,CASGLSLVGFADTQYF
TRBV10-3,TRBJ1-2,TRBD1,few,TGTGCCATCAGACCGACAGGGGACTATGGCTACACCTTC,CAIRPTGDYGYTF
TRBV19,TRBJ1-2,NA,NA,TGTGCCAGTAGTCAGGCGGTTGGTTCCTATGGCTACACCTTC,CASSQAVGSYGYTF
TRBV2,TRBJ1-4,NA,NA,TGTGCCAGCGGGGGAGGAGCAACTAATGAAAAACTGTTTTTT,CASGGGATNEKLFF
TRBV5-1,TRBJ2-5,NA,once,TGCGCCAGCAGCTTGGACGTGGGTGGGTGGACCCAGTACTTC,CASSLDVGGWTQYF
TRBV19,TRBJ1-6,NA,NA,TGTGCCAGTAGTATATCGGGGGAATTTAATTCACCCCTCCACTTT,CASSISGEFNSPLHF
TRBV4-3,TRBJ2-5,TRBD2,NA,TGCGCCAGCAGCCGACTAGCGGGGGGTCAAGAGACCCAGTACTTC,CASSRLAGGQETQYF
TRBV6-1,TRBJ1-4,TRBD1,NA,TGTGCCAGCAGGGGACAGAGAAATGAAAAACTGTTTTTT,CASRGQRNEKLFF
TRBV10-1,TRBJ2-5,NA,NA,TGCGCCAGCAGTGTATCCCCCGGACAGATCCTTTACTTC,CASSVSPGQILYF
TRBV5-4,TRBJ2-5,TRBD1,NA,TGTGCCAGCATAGACCGGGACAGGGACTTTCAAGAGACCCAGTACTTC,CASIDRDRDFQETQYF
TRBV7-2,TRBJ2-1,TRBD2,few,TGTGCCAGCAGCACCGGACTAGCGGGCTACAATGAGCAGTTCTTC,CASSTGLAGYNEQFF
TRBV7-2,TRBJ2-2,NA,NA,TGTGCCAGCAGCTTCCAAATGGGGACCGGGGAGCTGTTTTTT,CASSFQMGTGELFF
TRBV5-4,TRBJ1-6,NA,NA,TGTGCCAGCCAGACGGGACTAGATTCACCCCTCCACTTT,CASQTGLDSPLHF
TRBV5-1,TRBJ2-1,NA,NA,TGCGCCAGCAGCTTGATCAATGAGCAGTTCTTC,CASSLINEQFF
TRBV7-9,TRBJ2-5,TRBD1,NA,TGTGCCACCGGACAGGGAGAGACCCAGTACTTC,CATGQGETQYF
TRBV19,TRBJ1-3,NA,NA,TGTGCCAGTAGCCTGCTGGTCAACTCTGGAAACACCATATATTTT,CASSLLVNSGNTIYF
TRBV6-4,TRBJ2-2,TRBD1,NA,TGTGCCAGCAGCCTACAGGGACAGTCGAACACCGGGGAGCTGTTTTTT,CASSLQGQSNTGELFF
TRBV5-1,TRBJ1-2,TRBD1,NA,TGCGCCAGCAGCGCGGGACAGGGGGCGCCCGGCTATACCTTC,CASSAGQGAPGYTF